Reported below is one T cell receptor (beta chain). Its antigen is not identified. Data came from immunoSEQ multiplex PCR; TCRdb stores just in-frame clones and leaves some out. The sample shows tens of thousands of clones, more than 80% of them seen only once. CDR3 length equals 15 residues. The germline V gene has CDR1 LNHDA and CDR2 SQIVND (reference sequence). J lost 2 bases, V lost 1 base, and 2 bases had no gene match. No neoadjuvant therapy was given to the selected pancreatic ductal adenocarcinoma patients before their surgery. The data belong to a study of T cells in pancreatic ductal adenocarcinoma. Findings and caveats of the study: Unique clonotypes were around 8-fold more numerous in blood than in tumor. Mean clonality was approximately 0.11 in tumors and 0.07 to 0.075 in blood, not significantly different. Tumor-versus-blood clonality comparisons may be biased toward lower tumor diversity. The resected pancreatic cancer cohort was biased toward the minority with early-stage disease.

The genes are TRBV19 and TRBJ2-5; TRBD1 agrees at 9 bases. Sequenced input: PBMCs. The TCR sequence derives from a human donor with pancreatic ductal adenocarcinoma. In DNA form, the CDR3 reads TGTGCCAGTAGTATAGGTGGGACAGGGCAAGAGACCCAGTACTTC. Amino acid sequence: CASSIGGTGQETQYF.